Presented here are 32 T cell receptor beta chains from one specimen sequenced in a study of response to subunit inactivated influenza vaccine. A single record per CDR3 protein comes from TCRdb applying MiXCR to the RT-PCR reads. In the table there are hundreds of thousands of distinct CDR3 sequences, approximately 17% of which are singletons. The sample here was PBMCs from blood, taken roughly 5 days after vaccination. These receptors were taken from a man aged 45-60 years who received an inactivated influenza vaccine.

This clonotype was seen many times. The chain combines TRBV12-3 or TRBV12-4 with TRBJ2-1; TRBD1 agrees at 8 bases. V was clipped by 0 bases and J by 3 bases; unmatched bases: 4. The CDR3 has 16 amino acids. The CDR3 reads CASSLAQGVLYNEQFF. In nucleotides, the CDR3 is TGTGCCAGCAGTTTAGCACAGGGGGTCCTCTACAATGAGCAGTTCTTC.

The table lists this clonotype with a few counts. The chain joins TRBV4-1 to TRBJ1-1; no firm D call. Trimming took off 4 bases at V and 1 base at J, with 13 bases between the two ends. Looked up from germline, CDR1 is MGHRA and CDR2 is YSYEKL. The CDR3 length is 15 residues. CDR3 coding DNA: TGCGCCAGCAGCCGAAGGGAGGGCGGGAACACTGAAGCTTTCTTT. This codes for CASSRREGGNTEAFF.

Only a few counts were recorded for this clonotype. The chain carries TRBV12-3 or TRBV12-4 and TRBJ1-2; D may be TRBD1 (5 bases). This CDR3 has 14 residues. Trimming removed 10 bases at V and 5 bases at J, with 20 bases between. The CDR3 loop reads CATYEGNPGYGYTF. CDR3 coding DNA: TGTGCCACCTACGAGGGGAATCCCGGGTATGGCTACACCTTC.

This clonotype has at least ten counts. The chain joins TRBV10-3 to TRBJ2-1, with D possibly matching TRBD1 (5 bases). Germline V lookup: CDR1 ENHRY, CDR2 SYGVKD. CDR3 length: 13 amino acids. The ends were cut back, 8 bases at V and 8 bases at J, with 16 bases in the middle. CDR3: CAISPDTGDEQFF. CDR3 nucleotides: TGTGCCATCTCCCCGGACACGGGCGATGAGCAGTTCTTC.

This clonotype was seen a few times. The V call is TRBV20-1, the J call TRBJ2-3; D is tentatively TRBD1 or TRBD2 (6 bases each). CDR3 size: 16 residues. V gave up 2 bases and J gave up 4 bases, with 19 bases separating them. Germline V lookup: CDR1 DFQATT, CDR2 SNEGSKA (reference sequence). The CDR3, as DNA: TGCAGTGCTAGACCCCCTGAGGGGGGCGGTTCAGATACGCAGTATTTT. Translation: CSARPPEGGGSDTQYF.

The J gene is TRBJ2-2, the V gene TRBV5-1, with D unclear. Germline V CDR1 and CDR2: SGHRS, YFSETQ. The V end lost 0 bases, the J end lost 0 bases, and 6 bases lay between the germline ends. The CDR3 is made up of 15 amino acids. DNA of the CDR3: TGCGCCAGCAGCTTGGACTTAGCGAACACCGGGGAGCTGTTTTTT. This translates into CASSLDLANTGELFF.

The chain employs TRBV7-9 and TRBJ1-3; D gene unclear. V was trimmed by 0 bases and J by 3 bases, leaving 9 bases between them. Germline CDR1 is SEHNR and CDR2 is FQNEAQ (reference sequence). This CDR3 spans 15 amino acids. The CDR3 DNA is TGTGCCAGCAGCTTAGCAGGGTATGATGGAAACACCATATATTTT. This codes for CASSLAGYDGNTIYF. Full variable domain (remainder filled in from reference TRBV7-9 and TRBJ1-3): DTGVSQNPRHKITKRGQNVTFRCDPISEHNRLYWYRQTLGQGPEFLTYFQNEAQLEKSRLLSDRFSAERPKGSFSTLEIQRTEQGDSAMYLCASSLAGYDGNTIYFGEGSWLTVV.

The chain carries TRBV19 and TRBJ2-1; TRBD1 or TRBD2 may be the D gene (6 bases each). CDR3 length: 15 amino acids. Per germline, CDR1 LNHDA and CDR2 SQIVND (reference sequence). V shed 3 bases and J shed 4 bases, with 13 bases lying between them. As DNA, the CDR3 is TGTGCCAGTAGTATTTCCGGGGGCACTTACAATGAGCAGTTCTTC. This codes for CASSISGGTYNEQFF.

V usage is TRBV10-2 and J usage is TRBJ1-1; D gene uncertain. CDR3 length equals 11 residues. Germline CDR1 is WSHSY and CDR2 is SAAADI. Trimming removed 3 bases from V and 2 bases from J, with 1 base in between. The CDR3 DNA sequence: TGCGCCAGCAGTGACAACACTGAAGCTTTCTTT. This encodes CASSDNTEAFF.

The gene calls are TRBV12-3 or TRBV12-4 and TRBJ1-2; 8 bases agree with TRBD1. The CDR3 sequence is 15 residues long. The ends lost 7 bases at V and 3 bases at J; junction bases unmatched: 10. CDR3 in amino acids: CASNSQGQGHYGYTF. In DNA, the CDR3 is TGTGCCAGCAACTCGCAAGGACAGGGTCACTATGGCTACACCTTC.

The chain joins TRBV6-1 to TRBJ2-7; D might be TRBD1 (7 bases). The germline V gene has CDR1 MNHNS and CDR2 SASEGT. The CDR3 sequence is 17 residues long. The V gene lost 8 bases and the J gene lost 12 bases, with 35 bases spanning the gap. This chain's CDR3 is CASGGGDREKPQMVRYF. The CDR3, as DNA: TGTGCCAGCGGTGGAGGGGACAGAGAGAAACCCCAGATGGTGAGGTACTTC.

This clonotype occurred many times. V and J are TRBV6-5 and TRBJ1-1; D remains unclear. With 3 bases removed from V and 1 base from J, the gap between germline ends came to 6 bases. Looked up from germline, CDR1 is MNHEY and CDR2 is SVGAGI. The CDR3 covers 13 residues. DNA of the CDR3: TGTGCCAGCAGTTATTCGGAGAACACTGAAGCTTTCTTT. Its protein product is CASSYSENTEAFF.

The CDR3 region is CASSQDHSSGDPYEQYF. Written as DNA, the CDR3 is TGTGCCAGCAGCCAGGACCACAGTAGCGGGGACCCCTACGAGCAGTACTTC. The chain combines TRBV3-1 with TRBJ2-7; TRBD2 agrees at 8 bases. CDR3 length equals 17 residues. V lost 3 bases, J lost 2 bases, and 12 bases stayed unmatched. The V gene's germline CDR1 is LGHDT and CDR2 YNNKEL (reference sequence).

This clonotype was counted between two and nine times. The chain carries TRBV10-3 and TRBJ2-1; TRBD2 matches at 10 bases. Germline CDR1 reads ENHRY; CDR2 reads SYGVKD. The CDR3 has 16 amino acids. V dropped 4 bases and J dropped 5; count of bases not matched to a gene: 8. The CDR3 sequence is CAISGLGLARNNEQFF. In DNA, the CDR3 is TGTGCCATCAGTGGCCTGGGACTAGCGAGAAACAATGAGCAGTTCTTC.

The sample holds many counts of this clonotype. J is TRBJ1-5 and V is TRBV12-3 or TRBV12-4, with no clear D. The V gene lost 4 bases and the J gene lost 8 bases, with 12 bases spanning the gap. This CDR3 comprises 13 residues. As DNA, the CDR3 is TGTGCCAGCAGTTCATTACTGGGTAAGCCCCAGCATTTT. Translating it yields CASSSLLGKPQHF.

There are a few counts of this clonotype. V and J are TRBV2 and TRBJ1-5, with a possible D match to TRBD1 (6 bases). Germline V gene data show CDR1 as SNHLY and CDR2 as FYNNEI. V dropped 6 bases and J dropped 0 bases, with 18 bases sitting between them. The CDR3 is made up of 17 amino acids. The CDR3: CASSVGTLIYSNQPQHF. For the CDR3, the DNA is TGTGCCAGCAGCGTCGGGACATTAATTTATAGCAATCAGCCCCAGCATTTT.

A few counts support this clonotype. The rearrangement joins TRBV4-3 to TRBJ2-7, with D tentatively TRBD1 (5 bases). This CDR3 region has 16 residues. The V gene lost 0 bases and the J gene lost 4 bases, with 16 bases spanning the gap. Germline V lookup: CDR1 LGHNA, CDR2 YSLEER. The CDR3 nucleotides read TGCGCCAGCAGCCAAGATGGGGCGGAAATGGGATACGAGCAGTACTTC. Its translation is CASSQDGAEMGYEQYF.

This clonotype appeared many times. The chain links TRBV5-1 to TRBJ1-2; D not resolved. The CDR3 sequence is 15 residues long. In germline, CDR1 is SGHRS, CDR2 YFSETQ. V was clipped by 4 bases and J by 5 bases, with 18 bases between them. The CDR3 DNA reads as TGCGCCAGCAGCAGCAACGGGGTCGTTGGGTATGGCTACACCTTC. Its protein product is CASSSNGVVGYGYTF. Looking up the rest from reference TRBV5-1 and TRBJ1-2 gives the full variable domain: KAGVTQTPRYLIKTRGQQVTLSCSPISGHRSVSWYQQTPGQGLQFLFEYFSETQRNKGNFPGRFSGRQFSNSRSEMNVSTLELGDSALYLCASSSNGVVGYGYTFGSGTRLTVV.

This clonotype has a handful of counts. V is TRBV4-1 and J is TRBJ2-1; D gene uncertain. This CDR3 region has 17 residues. The V gene lost 4 bases and the J gene lost 0 bases, with 16 bases spanning the gap. CDR1 MGHRA and CDR2 YSYEKL come from the germline V gene. The CDR3 DNA follows: TGCGCCAGCAGCCCCCTCGGACGGCTAAGCTCCTACAATGAGCAGTTCTTC. Amino acid sequence: CASSPLGRLSSYNEQFF.

The CDR3 is CASSSNPSDSYNSPLHF. In nucleotides, the CDR3 is TGTGCCAGCAGTTCTAACCCATCAGACTCCTATAATTCACCCCTCCACTTT. The chain couples TRBV6-5 to TRBJ1-6; D ambiguous. CDR1 and CDR2 (germline): MNHEY, SVGAGI. Trimming cost V 4 bases and J 0 bases, with 13 bases left between them. The CDR3 contains 17 residues.

The chain uses TRBV5-5 and TRBJ2-3, with TRBD2 matching over 14 bases. V dropped 6 bases and J dropped 5; count of bases not matched to a gene: 5. The CDR3 runs 15 residues. Per the germline V gene, CDR1 is SGHKS and CDR2 is YYEKEE (reference sequence). In nucleotides, the CDR3 is TGTGCCAGCAATCACGGGACTAGCGGGAGAGATACGCAGTATTTT. Translating gives CASNHGTSGRDTQYF.

V usage is TRBV12-3 or TRBV12-4 and J usage is TRBJ2-3; D remains ambiguous. This CDR3 comprises 16 residues. Deletions cut 3 bases from V and 4 bases from J, with 17 bases between. The CDR3, as DNA: TGTGCCAGCAGTTTCTTGGGTGGTCGTGGCTCAGATACGCAGTATTTT. Protein sequence: CASSFLGGRGSDTQYF.

This clonotype was seen a handful of times. J is TRBJ1-3 and V is TRBV6-1, with 7 positions matching TRBD1. The germline V gene has CDR1 MNHNS and CDR2 SASEGT. The J segment lost 2 bases and the V segment lost 3 bases, leaving 4 bases of the junction unmatched. The CDR3 spans 15 residues. The CDR3 sequence is CASSDGQGAGNTIYF. The CDR3, as DNA: TGTGCCAGCAGTGACGGGCAGGGGGCTGGAAACACCATATATTTT.

This clonotype was observed a handful of times. The V gene is TRBV20-1, the J gene TRBJ2-3, with D perhaps given as TRBD1 or TRBD2 (7 bases each). CDR3 length: 16 residues. The germline V gene encodes CDR1 DFQATT and CDR2 SNEGSKA (reference sequence). The germline V and J ends were trimmed by 1 base and 4 bases, with 18 bases remaining between them. The CDR3 sequence is CSARGQGGRVSDTQYF. As DNA, the CDR3 is TGCAGTGCTAGAGGACAGGGTGGGAGGGTTTCAGATACGCAGTATTTT.

In its sample, this clonotype was seen a few times. The rearrangement uses TRBV12-3 or TRBV12-4 and TRBJ1-3, with 7 nucleotides matching TRBD1. The CDR3 sequence is 16 residues long. V gave up 1 base and J gave up 0 bases; unmatched junction bases: 3. In nucleotides, the CDR3 is TGTGCCAGCAGTTTAGGGACAGGATACTCTGGAAACACCATATATTTT. It is translated as CASSLGTGYSGNTIYF.

This clonotype has a count of ten or more. This rearrangement joins TRBV12-3 or TRBV12-4 to TRBJ1-2; D gene unclear. Between the trimmed V and J ends, which lost 1 base and 4 bases, there was a span of 7 bases. This CDR3 is built from 13 residues. CDR3 in DNA: TGTGCCAGCAGTTTAGGGGTTGGCTATGGCTACACCTTC. This encodes CASSLGVGYGYTF.

The rearrangement links TRBV28 to TRBJ2-1, with TRBD2 as a possible D gene (6 bases). Trimming shortened V by 9 bases and J by 3 bases, and 15 bases separated the two germline ends. This CDR3 has 14 residues. Germline values: CDR1 MDHEN, CDR2 SYDVKM. The DNA of the CDR3 is TGTGCCAGTGACGGGACTTCAAACTACAATGAGCAGTTCTTC. It translates to CASDGTSNYNEQFF.

The gene calls are TRBV12-3 or TRBV12-4 and TRBJ2-7; D unresolved. The CDR3 sequence is 14 residues long. Trimming removed 6 bases from V and 0 bases from J, with 12 bases in between. This CDR3 is CASSWAQLSYEQYF. In DNA form, the CDR3 reads TGTGCCAGCAGCTGGGCCCAGCTCTCCTACGAGCAGTACTTC.

The rearrangement joins TRBV12-3 or TRBV12-4 to TRBJ1-2; no definite D call. The CDR3 is 13 amino acids. V lost 6 bases, J lost 5 bases, and 13 bases lay in between. The CDR3 nucleotides are TGTGCCAGCAGATACAGCCTAAAATATGGCTACACCTTC. This sequence encodes CASRYSLKYGYTF.

In this sample, this clonotype turned up a few times. V and J are TRBV29-1 and TRBJ2-1; 11 nucleotides agree with TRBD2. Germline lookup yields CDR1 SQVTM and CDR2 ANQGSEA. V shed 6 bases and J 4 bases; nucleotides not matched to a gene: 8. The CDR3 totals 15 residues. CDR3 sequence reads: CSVTLAGGRYNEQFF. The CDR3 bases are TGCAGCGTCACCCTAGCGGGAGGACGTTACAATGAGCAGTTCTTC.

Only a few counts were recorded for this clonotype. The chain uses TRBV29-1 and TRBJ1-5, with TRBD1 as a possible D gene (5 bases). Per the germline V gene, CDR1 is SQVTM and CDR2 is ANQGSEA. V shed 5 bases and J shed 7 bases, with 12 bases lying between them. The CDR3 totals 12 residues. In nucleotides, the CDR3 is TGCAGCGTTCGGCAGGGTGGACAGCCCCAGCATTTT. Residues: CSVRQGGQPQHF.

This clonotype occurred many times. The rearrangement links TRBV7-2 to TRBJ2-1; 11 nucleotides match TRBD2. Germline assignment: CDR1 SGHTA and CDR2 FQGNSA. The CDR3 is 15 residues long. The J segment lost 9 bases and the V segment lost 5 bases, leaving 9 bases of the junction unmatched. The CDR3 DNA follows: TGTGCCAGCAGCAAGACCGGGACTAGCGGTGGTGAGCAGTTCTTC. Residues: CASSKTGTSGGEQFF.